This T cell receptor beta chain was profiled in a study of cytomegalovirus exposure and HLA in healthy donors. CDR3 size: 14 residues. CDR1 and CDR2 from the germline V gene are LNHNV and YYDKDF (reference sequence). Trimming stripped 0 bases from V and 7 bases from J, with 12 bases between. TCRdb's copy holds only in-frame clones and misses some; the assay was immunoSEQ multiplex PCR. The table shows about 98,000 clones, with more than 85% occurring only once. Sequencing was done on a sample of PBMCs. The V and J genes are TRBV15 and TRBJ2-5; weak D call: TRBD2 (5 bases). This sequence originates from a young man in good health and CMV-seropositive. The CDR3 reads CATSRDYSGGTQYF. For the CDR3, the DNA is TGTGCCACCAGCAGAGATTACAGCGGCGGGACCCAGTACTTC.